Presented here are 23 T cell receptor beta chains from one specimen sequenced in a study of cytomegalovirus exposure and HLA in healthy donors. The PCR ran on 60 Vbeta and 13 Jbeta primers. Libraries were prepared by immunoSEQ multiplex PCR; TCRdb keeps only in-frame clonotypes and omits some of them. The table includes about 190,000 clones, about 87% detected once. Sequencing was performed on PBMCs. Source of these receptors: a man younger than 45 in good health and CMV-seronegative.

The V call is TRBV7-9, the J call TRBJ2-1; 7 nucleotides line up with TRBD2. The V and J ends lost 4 bases and 12 bases, in that order; junction bases with no gene match: 9. From germline, CDR1 is SEHNR and CDR2 FQNEAQ (reference sequence). This CDR3 has 13 amino acids. Here the CDR3 DNA reads TGTGCCAGCAGCTCGGGCACTAGCGTCGGGCAGTTCTTC. Translating gives CASSSGTSVGQFF.

This sequence joins TRBV9 and TRBJ2-1; the D gene is possibly TRBD2 (5 bases). CDR1 SGDLS and CDR2 YYNGEE come from the germline V gene. V lost 7 bases to trimming and J lost 6 bases, with 14 bases between them. CDR3 length: 13 residues. This CDR3 is CASRGSPTNEQFF. In nucleotides, the CDR3 is TGTGCCAGCCGGGGTAGCCCCACCAATGAGCAGTTCTTC.

There are a few counts of this clone. The V call is TRBV7-9, the J call TRBJ1-5; possible D gene TRBD1, 6 bases. Between the trimmed V and J ends, which lost 5 bases and 9 bases, there was a span of 14 bases. In germline, CDR1 is SEHNR, CDR2 FQNEAQ (reference sequence). The CDR3 extends over 13 amino acids. The CDR3 DNA sequence: TGTGCCAGCAGCGAAGAGGGGGTTCGGCCCCAGCATTTT. Translation: CASSEEGVRPQHF.

The genes are TRBV19 and TRBJ1-5; D is unclear. V shed 7 bases and J shed 3 bases, with 19 bases lying between them. The length of the CDR3 is 16 residues. Germline loops: CDR1 LNHDA, CDR2 SQIVND (reference sequence). CDR3 DNA sequence: TGTGCCAGTACCAACTTATACGACAAGGACAATCAGCCCCAGCATTTT. This translates into CASTNLYDKDNQPQHF. Drawing the rest from reference TRBV19 and TRBJ1-5, the complete variable domain is DGGITQSPKYLFRKEGQNVTLSCEQNLNHDAMYWYRQDPGQGLRLIYYSQIVNDFQKGDIAEGYSVSREKKESFPLTVTSAQKNPTAFYLCASTNLYDKDNQPQHFGDGTRLSIL.

This rearrangement joins TRBV14 to TRBJ2-6; D perhaps matches TRBD1 (5 bases). V lost 4 bases and J lost 0, with 16 bases in between. The CDR3 extends over 18 amino acids. Per germline, CDR1 SGHDN and CDR2 FVKESK. This chain's CDR3 is CASSPTPRQSSGANVLTF. In DNA form, the CDR3 reads TGTGCCAGCAGCCCGACCCCCAGACAGAGCTCTGGGGCCAACGTCCTGACTTTC.

This chain links TRBV6-1 with TRBJ1-1, with a weak D call TRBD1 (5 bases). Trimming took off 2 bases at V and 1 base at J, with 11 bases between the two ends. CDR1 is MNHNS and CDR2 is SASEGT in the germline V gene. The CDR3 contains 15 residues. Written as DNA, the CDR3 is TGTGCCAGCAGTGAACGTGGGGCGCGGAACACTGAAGCTTTCTTT. Translated, it gives CASSERGARNTEAFF.

This chain joins TRBV10-2 and TRBJ1-1, with D perhaps matching TRBD1 (6 bases). The V gene's germline CDR1 is WSHSY and CDR2 SAAADI. V lost 4 bases and J 0 bases, leaving 6 bases between the germline ends. The CDR3 covers 13 residues. Here the CDR3 DNA reads TGCGCCAGCAGTGGACAGGTGAACACTGAAGCTTTCTTT. It translates to CASSGQVNTEAFF.

This clone was detected only once. The J gene is TRBJ2-5, the V gene TRBV28; 10 bases map to TRBD2. This CDR3 spans 15 amino acids. The V gene's germline CDR1 is MDHEN and CDR2 SYDVKM. The V and J ends lost 6 bases and 4 bases, in that order; junction bases with no gene match: 8. The CDR3 DNA reads as TGTGCCAGCAGGGGACCCGGGACTAGCGTAGAGACCCAGTACTTC. Translated, it gives CASRGPGTSVETQYF.

This chain connects TRBV25-1 to TRBJ2-3; 11 nucleotides agree with TRBD1. Germline V gives CDR1 MGHDK, CDR2 SYGVNS. This CDR3 is built from 16 residues. Trimming cost V 7 bases and J 7 bases; bases outside gene matches: 13. The CDR3 region has the DNA TGTGCCAGCACCCCACACCCGGGACAGGGGGGATATACGCAGTATTTT. Protein: CASTPHPGQGGYTQYF.

The chain carries TRBV6-1 and TRBJ2-2, with D maybe TRBD1 (6 bases). With 10 bases removed from V and 3 bases from J, the gap between germline ends came to 12 bases. The germline gives CDR1 MNHNS, CDR2 SASEGT. The CDR3 is 13 amino acids. CDR3 in amino acids: CAMGRGYTGELFF. Here the CDR3 DNA reads TGTGCCATGGGTAGGGGGTACACCGGGGAGCTGTTTTTT.

This sequence joins TRBV5-6 and TRBJ2-1; 9 nucleotides align to TRBD1. The CDR3 is 12 amino acids. Germline V gene sequence: CDR1 SGHDT, CDR2 YYEEEE. V dropped 6 bases and J dropped 10; count of bases not matched to a gene: 5. The CDR3 is CASKQGAWEQFF. The CDR3 coding sequence is TGTGCCAGCAAACAGGGGGCGTGGGAGCAGTTCTTC.

A single count supports this clone. The chain has TRBV11-3 and TRBJ2-5; D might be TRBD1 (7 bases). The CDR3 spans 15 residues. Trimming took off 5 bases at V and 5 bases at J, with 18 bases between the two ends. Germline lookup yields CDR1 SGHNT and CDR2 YENEEA. The CDR3 protein is CASSRNSAGGETQYF. In nucleotides, the CDR3 is TGTGCCAGCAGCCGCAACTCGGCAGGGGGGGAGACCCAGTACTTC.

The chain is built from TRBV27 and TRBJ1-5; D is undetermined. Trimming left V 3 bases short and J 0 bases short, with 3 bases between. Germline lookup yields CDR1 MNHEY and CDR2 SMNVEV (reference sequence). The CDR3 covers 13 residues. CDR3 nucleotide sequence: TGTGCCAGCAGTTTCTATAGCAATCAGCCCCAGCATTTT. This codes for CASSFYSNQPQHF.

This clone has more than one count but fewer than ten. The rearrangement joins TRBV6-4 to TRBJ1-1; perhaps TRBD1 as D (5 bases). Germline V CDR1 and CDR2: MRHNA, SNTAGT. The CDR3 spans 13 residues. Trimming shortened V by 2 bases and J by 1 base, and 5 bases separated the two germline ends. This CDR3 reads CASSDRGNTEAFF. CDR3 nucleotides: TGTGCCAGCAGTGACAGGGGGAACACTGAAGCTTTCTTT.

The chain carries TRBV28 and TRBJ2-4; D is possibly TRBD2 (5 bases). The CDR3 runs 13 residues. CDR1 is MDHEN, CDR2 SYDVKM, per germline. V was clipped by 3 bases and J by 6 bases, with 9 bases between them. This chain's CDR3 is CASSFSSRNIQYF. The CDR3 DNA sequence: TGTGCCAGCAGTTTTTCTAGCAGAAACATTCAGTACTTC. Based on the CDR3 plus reference TRBV28 and TRBJ2-4, the full variable domain is DVKVTQSSRYLVKRTGEKVFLECVQDMDHENMFWYRQDPGLGLRLIYFSYDVKMKEKGDIPEGYSVSREKKERFSLILESASTNQTSMYLCASSFSSRNIQYFGAGTRLSVL.

This clone was observed once. The chain links TRBV9 to TRBJ1-2, with 9 bases lining up with TRBD1. This CDR3 comprises 16 residues. Trimming cost V 5 bases and J 4 bases; bases outside gene matches: 12. Germline values: CDR1 SGDLS, CDR2 YYNGEE. The CDR3, as DNA: TGTGCCAGCAGTAAAACAGGGGGCTCCCTGTCCTATGGCTACACCTTC. This codes for CASSKTGGSLSYGYTF.

This chain uses TRBV4-1 with TRBJ2-7, with D hard to call. This CDR3 is built from 15 residues. V lost 0 bases to trimming and J lost 1 base, with 10 bases between them. Germline CDR1 and CDR2: MGHRA and YSYEKL. The CDR3 loop is CASSQEVIRSYEQYF. The DNA of the CDR3 is TGCGCCAGCAGCCAAGAGGTGATTAGATCCTACGAGCAGTACTTC.

This chain links TRBV15 with TRBJ2-2; possibly TRBD2 for D (6 bases). Per the germline V gene, CDR1 is LNHNV and CDR2 is YYDKDF (reference sequence). CDR3 size: 14 residues. Trimming removed 5 bases from V and 5 bases from J, with 12 bases in between. CDR3 region: CATSELGGTGELFF. The CDR3, as DNA: TGTGCCACCAGCGAACTCGGGGGAACCGGGGAGCTGTTTTTT. The full variable domain, with the rest looked up from reference TRBV15 and TRBJ2-2, is DAMVIQNPRYQVTQFGKPVTLSCSQTLNHNVMYWYQQKSSQAPKLLFHYYDKDFNNEADTPDNFQSRRPNTSFCFLDIRSPGLGDTAMYLCATSELGGTGELFFGEGSRLTVL.

Regarding this clone: This same CDR3 is encoded by further DNA sequences in the sample. The V and J genes are TRBV5-1 and TRBJ1-1, with TRBD1 matching over 7 bases. The germline CDR1 and CDR2 sequences are SGHRS and YFSETQ. The CDR3 is made up of 14 amino acids. V shed 2 bases, J shed 11 bases, and the junction held 12 bases outside the gene matches. CDR3 coding DNA: TGCGCCAGCAGCTTACCTTACAGGGGCGGTGAGGCTTTCTTT. Protein: CASSLPYRGGEAFF.

V is TRBV6-5 and J is TRBJ2-6, with TRBD1 matching 7 bases. V shed 2 bases and J 13 bases; nucleotides not matched to a gene: 5. CDR3 length equals 13 residues. Germline CDR1 and CDR2: MNHEY and SVGAGI. In DNA form, the CDR3 reads TGTGCCAGCAGTTACGGACAGGCAAAGGTCCTGACTTTC. It encodes CASSYGQAKVLTF.

The chain employs TRBV4-3 and TRBJ1-2; possible D gene TRBD1, 6 bases. The CDR3 extends over 17 amino acids. The germline V and J ends were trimmed by 0 bases and 3 bases, with 17 bases remaining between them. CDR1 is LGHNA, CDR2 YSLEER, per germline. For the CDR3, the DNA is TGCGCCAGCAGCCAAGAGGGGGACCCAGGGGCCGACTATGGCTACACCTTC. It codes for CASSQEGDPGADYGYTF.

This rearrangement joins TRBV7-8 to TRBJ1-1; TRBD1 might be the D (5 bases). The germline V gene encodes CDR1 SGHVS and CDR2 FQNEAQ. V was trimmed by 0 bases and J by 4 bases, leaving 9 bases between them. The CDR3 has 14 amino acids. Here the CDR3 reads CASSLALRGTEAFF. For the CDR3, the DNA is TGTGCCAGCAGCTTAGCACTTAGGGGCACTGAAGCTTTCTTT.

The sample holds a few counts of this clone. The rearrangement joins TRBV28 to TRBJ2-7; D remains unclear. CDR1 is MDHEN and CDR2 is SYDVKM in the germline V gene. V lost 4 bases and J lost 2, with 9 bases in between. The CDR3 length is 13 residues. CDR3 residues: CASSYNLPYEQYF. The CDR3 DNA is TGTGCCAGCAGTTACAACCTCCCCTACGAGCAGTACTTC.